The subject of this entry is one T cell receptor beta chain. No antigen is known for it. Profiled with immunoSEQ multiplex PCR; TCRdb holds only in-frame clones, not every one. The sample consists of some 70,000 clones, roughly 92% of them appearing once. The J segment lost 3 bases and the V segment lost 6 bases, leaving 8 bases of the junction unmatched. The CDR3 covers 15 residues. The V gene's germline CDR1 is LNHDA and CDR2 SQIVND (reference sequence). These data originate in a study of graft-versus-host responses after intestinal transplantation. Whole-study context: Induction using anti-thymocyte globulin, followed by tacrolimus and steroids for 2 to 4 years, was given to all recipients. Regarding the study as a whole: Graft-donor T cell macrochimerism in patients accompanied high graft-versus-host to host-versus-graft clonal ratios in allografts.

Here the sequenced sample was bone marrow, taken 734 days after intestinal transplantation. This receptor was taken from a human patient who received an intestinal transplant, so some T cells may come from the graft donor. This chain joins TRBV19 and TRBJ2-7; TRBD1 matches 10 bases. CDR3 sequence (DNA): TGTGCCAGTAGCCTAGCCGGGACAGGGGTCTACGAGCAGTACTTC. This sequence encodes CASSLAGTGVYEQYF.